This entry features one T cell receptor (beta chain) sequence. The target antigen is unknown. Researchers ran the PCR with 60 Vbeta and 13 Jbeta primers. Clones were read by immunoSEQ multiplex PCR, and TCRdb kept only the in-frame ones, dropping some. The top ten hold approximately 1.6% of the sample, which has 100,000 to 150,000 clones, 65% to 85% seen once. This specimen belongs to a study of cytomegalovirus exposure and HLA in healthy donors. Study results and limitations: TCR association rates varied by HLA locus in a later analysis, with DRB1 highest and HLA-C lowest.

This CDR3 comprises 14 residues. CDR1 and CDR2 from the germline V gene are SGHVS and FNYEAQ. V trimming: 4 bases; J trimming: 8 bases; junction bases outside the gene matches: 7. This chain links TRBV7-6 with TRBJ2-1; TRBD2 matches 8 bases. Material for sequencing was PBMCs. The TCR comes from a young woman in good health and CMV-seronegative. The CDR3 loop is CASSSREAGYEQFF. The CDR3 DNA sequence: TGTGCCAGCAGCTCGCGGGAGGCCGGGTATGAGCAGTTCTTC.